The 23 T cell receptor beta chains reported below all come from one sample, sequenced in a study of CD8 T cells in ankylosing spondylitis. MiXCR was run by TCRdb on the 5' RACE reads, yielding one entry per CDR3 protein. The data show about 150,000 distinct CDR3 sequences, roughly a third seen once. The sample comprised synovial fluid, either unsorted or a sorted T cell fraction (not recorded which). These TCRs come from a male donor with ankylosing spondylitis.

This chain joins TRBV18 and TRBJ2-7, with D possibly matching TRBD1 (6 bases). Germline CDR1 is KGHSH and CDR2 is LQKENI. V dropped 6 bases and J dropped 2 bases, with 17 bases sitting between them. This CDR3 has 15 amino acids. The CDR3 DNA reads as TGTGCCAGCTCCCGCCCGGACAGCCCTACCTACGAGCAGTACTTC. This codes for CASSRPDSPTYEQYF.

The sample holds a few counts of this clonotype. This chain joins TRBV28 and TRBJ2-7; tentative D call: TRBD2 (6 bases). The CDR3 is 15 amino acids. Germline V gene data show CDR1 as MDHEN and CDR2 as SYDVKM. The V end was cut by 8 bases, the J end by 0 bases, with 17 bases between. This CDR3 is CASSGGGILSYEQYF. The CDR3 nucleotides are TGTGCCAGCTCGGGCGGCGGGATCCTCTCCTACGAGCAGTACTTC.

This clonotype was counted a few times. The chain employs TRBV2 and TRBJ2-2; the match to TRBD2 covers 8 bases. The CDR3 is 15 residues long. Germline lookup yields CDR1 SNHLY and CDR2 FYNNEI. After removal of 4 bases from V and 5 bases from J, the junction contained 6 bases not matched to a gene. The CDR3 loop reads CASSGAGGITGELFF. The CDR3 DNA reads as TGTGCCAGCAGTGGTGCGGGGGGTATTACCGGGGAGCTGTTTTTT.

The V call is TRBV2, the J call TRBJ1-1, with D hard to call. The CDR3 extends over 12 amino acids. The germline CDR1 and CDR2 sequences are SNHLY and FYNNEI. The V gene lost 0 bases and the J gene lost 8 bases, with 7 bases spanning the gap. The CDR3 DNA sequence: TGTGCCAGCAGTGAAGCGGGCAGGGAAGCTTTCTTT. Protein sequence: CASSEAGREAFF.

There are a few counts of this clonotype. The chain combines TRBV5-1 with TRBJ1-2; possibly TRBD1 for D (5 bases). Germline CDR1 is SGHRS and CDR2 is YFSETQ. CDR3 length: 15 residues. V was cut by 1 base and J by 6 bases, with 16 bases left in between. The CDR3: CASSLQGGNSDGYTF. The CDR3 nucleotides are TGCGCCAGCAGCTTGCAGGGAGGAAACTCGGATGGCTACACCTTC.

The chain links TRBV18 to TRBJ1-1; the D gene is possibly TRBD1 (6 bases). This CDR3 has 16 residues. Germline CDR1 KGHSH, CDR2 LQKENI. The V end lost 6 bases, the J end lost 2 bases, and 19 bases lay between the germline ends. CDR3 coding DNA: TGTGCCAGCTCGCCCGCGAGGCTGGGGACAAACACTGAAGCTTTCTTT. This encodes CASSPARLGTNTEAFF.

This clonotype was recorded many times. The J gene is TRBJ2-3, the V gene TRBV7-9, with D possibly being TRBD1 (5 bases). The ends were cut back, 3 bases at V and 4 bases at J, with 14 bases in the middle. In germline, CDR1 is SEHNR, CDR2 FQNEAQ (reference sequence). The CDR3 spans 15 residues. The CDR3 nucleotides read TGTGCCAGCAGCTTTGATCCAGGGTCCCCAGATACGCAGTATTTT. Protein: CASSFDPGSPDTQYF.

V usage is TRBV7-8 and J usage is TRBJ1-3; 7 nucleotides align to TRBD1. The CDR3 runs to 18 residues. J lost 3 bases, V lost 5 bases, and 16 bases had no gene match. Germline CDR1 SGHVS, CDR2 FQNEAQ. The CDR3 is CASSQVPGQTSGGNTIYF. The CDR3, as DNA: TGTGCCAGCAGCCAGGTCCCGGGACAGACCTCCGGTGGAAACACCATATATTTT.

The rearrangement uses TRBV15 and TRBJ1-2; no firm D call. CDR1 LNHNV and CDR2 YYDKDF come from the germline V gene (reference sequence). Trimming left V 4 bases short and J 4 bases short, with 10 bases between. CDR3 size: 13 residues. The CDR3 sequence is CATSTTGTYGYTF. The CDR3 coding sequence is TGTGCCACCAGCACCACTGGTACCTATGGCTACACCTTC. The complete variable domain, with remaining parts taken from reference TRBV15 and TRBJ1-2, reads DAMVIQNPRYQVTQFGKPVTLSCSQTLNHNVMYWYQQKSSQAPKLLFHYYDKDFNNEADTPDNFQSRRPNTSFCFLDIRSPGLGDTAMYLCATSTTGTYGYTFGSGTRLTVV.

The chain has TRBV18 and TRBJ2-2; D ambiguous. CDR1 and CDR2 (germline): KGHSH, LQKENI. The CDR3 spans 15 residues. V lost 3 bases, J lost 0 bases, and 8 bases lay in between. The CDR3 protein is CASSPTHANTGELFF. CDR3 nucleotide sequence: TGTGCCAGCTCACCCACCCATGCGAACACCGGGGAGCTGTTTTTT.

The CDR3 protein is CASSEASTDTQYF. For the CDR3, the DNA is TGTGCCAGCAGTGAGGCTAGCACAGATACGCAGTATTTT. The chain couples TRBV5-5 to TRBJ2-3; D is uncertain. The germline V gene encodes CDR1 SGHKS and CDR2 YYEKEE (reference sequence). The V gene lost 5 bases and the J gene lost 0 bases, with 7 bases spanning the gap. CDR3 size: 13 residues.

This chain joins TRBV5-1 and TRBJ2-3, with D maybe TRBD1 (6 bases). The V end lost 3 bases, the J end lost 2 bases, and 16 bases lay between the germline ends. CDR1 SGHRS and CDR2 YFSETQ come from the germline V gene. This CDR3 spans 16 amino acids. Here the CDR3 reads CASSSPQGTPTDTQYF. The CDR3, as DNA: TGCGCCAGCAGCTCCCCCCAGGGGACACCCACAGATACGCAGTATTTT. Supplemented by reference TRBV5-1 and TRBJ2-3, the full variable domain reads KAGVTQTPRYLIKTRGQQVTLSCSPISGHRSVSWYQQTPGQGLQFLFEYFSETQRNKGNFPGRFSGRQFSNSRSEMNVSTLELGDSALYLCASSSPQGTPTDTQYFGPGTRLTVL.

This sequence joins TRBV7-2 and TRBJ1-2; D unclear. Looked up from germline, CDR1 is SGHTA and CDR2 is FQGNSA. The CDR3 is made up of 13 amino acids. Trimming cost V 5 bases and J 0 bases, with 7 bases left between them. The CDR3 reads CASSVPANYGYTF. CDR3 DNA sequence: TGTGCCAGCAGCGTCCCAGCTAACTATGGCTACACCTTC.

This clonotype was picked up many times. This chain links TRBV29-1 with TRBJ1-1; D not resolved. Germline V lookup: CDR1 SQVTM, CDR2 ANQGSEA. The CDR3 runs to 14 residues. The CDR3 sequence: CMIKTGRSNTEAFF. The CDR3 nucleotides are TGCATGATAAAAACGGGCAGGTCGAACACTGAAGCTTTCTTT.

This clonotype has more than one count but fewer than ten. V gene TRBV10-3 combines with J gene TRBJ1-1; weak D call: TRBD1 (5 bases). This CDR3 is built from 14 residues. V was shortened by 6 bases and J by 2 bases, with 13 bases between the two germline ends. Germline loops: CDR1 ENHRY, CDR2 SYGVKD. The CDR3: CAIRGPTVNTEAFF. The CDR3 bases are TGTGCCATCAGGGGACCCACAGTTAACACTGAAGCTTTCTTT.

The V call is TRBV14, the J call TRBJ1-3; no firm D call. Trimming cost V 4 bases and J 10 bases, with 20 bases left between them. The CDR3 extends over 15 amino acids. Per the germline V gene, CDR1 is SGHDN and CDR2 is FVKESK. CDR3 residues: CASSRHGRSLGTIYF. As DNA, the CDR3 is TGTGCCAGCAGCCGTCACGGCAGATCCCTAGGGACCATATATTTT.

This clonotype was observed a handful of times. The chain carries TRBV12-3 or TRBV12-4 and TRBJ1-1; D might be TRBD1 (5 bases). The CDR3 consists of 13 residues. Trimming pared 3 bases from V and 3 bases from J, leaving 8 bases between. The DNA of the CDR3 is TGTGCCAGCAGTTTTTCGGGGGACACTGAAGCTTTCTTT. Translation: CASSFSGDTEAFF.

The chain recombines TRBV7-2 with TRBJ2-4; D is perhaps TRBD2 (5 bases). CDR1 and CDR2 (germline): SGHTA, FQGNSA. Trimming pared 4 bases from V and 8 bases from J, leaving 15 bases between. The CDR3 sequence is 14 residues long. The CDR3 protein is CASSSRGKVDIQYF. CDR3 sequence (DNA): TGTGCCAGCAGCTCCCGAGGGAAGGTGGACATTCAGTACTTC. The complete variable domain, with remaining parts taken from reference TRBV7-2 and TRBJ2-4, reads GAGVSQSPSNKVTEKGKDVELRCDPISGHTALYWYRQSLGQGLEFLIYFQGNSAPDKSGLPSDRFSAERTGGSVSTLTIQRTQQEDSAVYLCASSSRGKVDIQYFGAGTRLSVL.

The V and J genes are TRBV20-1 and TRBJ2-5, with D perhaps matching TRBD2 (6 bases). V dropped 6 bases and J dropped 7 bases, with 15 bases sitting between them. The CDR3 covers 12 residues. Germline V CDR1 and CDR2: DFQATT, SNEGSKA (reference sequence). CDR3 region: CSAPRGKGTQYF. The CDR3, as DNA: TGCAGTGCACCCCGCGGGAAAGGGACCCAGTACTTC.

Ten or more counts support this clonotype. The chain joins TRBV30 to TRBJ1-3, with D perhaps TRBD1 (6 bases). Per the germline V gene, CDR1 is GTSNPN and CDR2 is SVGIG (reference sequence). CDR3 length: 15 amino acids. Trimming stripped 4 bases from V and 0 bases from J, with 13 bases between. DNA for the CDR3: TGTGCCTGGACCCCTGGACAGAGCTCTGGAAACACCATATATTTT. This gives the protein CAWTPGQSSGNTIYF.

This clonotype was detected only a few times. V gene TRBV28 combines with J gene TRBJ2-1, with a weak D call TRBD2 (6 bases). Trimming pared 3 bases from V and 10 bases from J, leaving 10 bases between. Germline assignment: CDR1 MDHEN and CDR2 SYDVKM. The CDR3 consists of 12 residues. The CDR3 DNA follows: TGTGCCAGCAGTTTGGCGGGGAAAGAGCAGTTCTTC. It yields the protein CASSLAGKEQFF. Complete variable domain (other parts from reference TRBV28 and TRBJ2-1): DVKVTQSSRYLVKRTGEKVFLECVQDMDHENMFWYRQDPGLGLRLIYFSYDVKMKEKGDIPEGYSVSREKKERFSLILESASTNQTSMYLCASSLAGKEQFFGPGTRLTVL.

The chain combines TRBV19 with TRBJ2-4, with D possibly matching TRBD2 (5 bases). Germline V gene sequence: CDR1 LNHDA, CDR2 SQIVND (reference sequence). CDR3 length equals 16 residues. The V and J ends lost 6 bases and 4 bases respectively, with 19 bases between them. The CDR3 sequence: CASRPTGVVEKNIQYF. In DNA, the CDR3 is TGTGCCAGTAGACCCACCGGGGTGGTCGAAAAAAACATTCAGTACTTC.

Ten or more counts support this clonotype. This chain uses TRBV24-1 with TRBJ2-3; 7 bases are a match to TRBD2. The CDR3 has 13 residues. V lost 4 bases and J lost 8; bases outside the gene matches: 5. Looked up from germline, CDR1 is KGHDR and CDR2 is SFDVKD. DNA for the CDR3: TGTGCCACCAGTGAGGGCGGGGGAGTTACGCAGTATTTT. Translated: CATSEGGGVTQYF.